The rows below give T cell receptor beta chains drawn from one sample of a study of T cell repertoires in cytomegalovirus infection. Using its own MiXCR run on the reads, TCRdb lists one record per CDR3 protein. This table holds roughly 600,000 distinct CDR3 sequences, roughly 24% found once. The specimen sequenced was CD8+ T cells from PBMCs. The receptor set was obtained from a human donor in good health (CMV status not recorded). Some clones in this sample may be carry-over from other donors' samples. Both conserved end residues are part of each CDR3. Each record gives: clone size, D gene, J gene, V gene, CDR3 DNA, CDR3 protein. The D gene is left open where the match is weak. Where a row states a size, it is once, few, many or the class of an expanded clone; other rows omit it.

many | NA | TRBJ1-4 | TRBV7-9 | TGTGCCAGCAGCTTCGGACAGTCTTCAACTAATGAAAAACTGTTTTTT | CASSFGQSSTNEKLFF
NA | NA | TRBJ1-2 | TRBV14 | TGTGCCAGCAGCCCCTTGACACGCCTCGATGGCTACACCTTC | CASSPLTRLDGYTF
NA | NA | TRBJ2-2 | TRBV4-1 | TGCGCTACCAGGGGGGCCAACACCGGGGAGCTGTTTTTT | CATRGANTGELFF
NA | NA | TRBJ1-3 | TRBV13 | TGTGCCAGCGGTACGGGGGGCCCAGGAAACACCATATATTTT | CASGTGGPGNTIYF
NA | NA | TRBJ2-1 | TRBV6-5 | TGTGCCAGCAGTCTCGCCCGGGGGGAGGGGGGGCCCTGGGAGCAGTTCTTC | CASSLARGEGGPWEQFF
few | TRBD2 | TRBJ2-7 | TRBV20-1 | TGCAGTGCTAGAATAGCGGGCGAAAGCTCCTACGAGCAGTACTTC | CSARIAGESSYEQYF
NA | NA | TRBJ1-5 | TRBV6-2/TRBV6-3 | TGTGCCAGCAGTTACCTGGGGCCGGGCAATCAGCCCCAGCATTTT | CASSYLGPGNQPQHF
NA | NA | TRBJ2-7 | TRBV28 | TGTGCCAGCAGTTTTATGGACCGTTACCTCGAGCAGTACTTC | CASSFMDRYLEQYF
few | NA | TRBJ1-1 | TRBV7-8 | TGTGCCAGCAGCTTAGGCCTGGGGCCTGAAGCTTTCTTT | CASSLGLGPEAFF
few | NA | TRBJ1-4 | TRBV15 | TGTGCCACCAGCAGATCTCCGGGACAACGCTCGAATGAAAAACTGTTTTTT | CATSRSPGQRSNEKLFF
NA | NA | TRBJ1-2 | TRBV29-1 | TGCAGCGTTTTGGGGGGCAGGGCCTACCGGGATGGCTACACCTTC | CSVLGGRAYRDGYTF
NA | NA | TRBJ2-1 | TRBV20-1 | TGCAGTGCTAGAGGGGACCGAGGCCTTGAGCAGTTCTTC | CSARGDRGLEQFF
NA | NA | TRBJ1-1 | TRBV15 | TGTGCCACCAGCGGAGTTATCCGGGGGCCCACTGAAGCTTTCTTT | CATSGVIRGPTEAFF
many | NA | TRBJ1-2 | TRBV7-8 | TGTGCCATCGGAGGGGAGGGTGGCTACACCTTC | CAIGGEGGYTF
many | NA | TRBJ1-5 | TRBV7-2 | TGTGCCAGCAGCTTGTGGGTGAATCAGCCCCAGCATTTT | CASSLWVNQPQHF
few | NA | TRBJ2-5 | TRBV28 | TGTGCCAGCAACACCGGGACCCAGGCCCAAGAGACCCAGTACTTC | CASNTGTQAQETQYF
NA | TRBD1 | TRBJ2-5 | TRBV7-3 | TGTGCCAGCAGCTTAGGGACAGCCATCGGGGAGACCCAGTACTTC | CASSLGTAIGETQYF
NA | NA | TRBJ1-1 | TRBV19 | TGTGCCAGTACTCTGGAGGGGGGCCTTGAAGCTTTCTTT | CASTLEGGLEAFF
NA | NA | TRBJ2-7 | TRBV6-2/TRBV6-3 | TGTGCCAGCAGTTACTCGAGACAGGAGCAGTACTTC | CASSYSRQEQYF
NA | NA | TRBJ1-1 | TRBV6-2/TRBV6-3 | TGTGCCAGCAGTTCTGAGTCAGGGATGGTCGTGAACACTGAAGCTTTCTTT | CASSSESGMVVNTEAFF
many | TRBD2 | TRBJ2-1 | TRBV7-9 | TGTGCCAGCAGCTCGTCCGGGACTACCTCCTACAATGAGCAGTTCTTC | CASSSSGTTSYNEQFF
NA | NA | TRBJ2-7 | TRBV18 | TGTGCCAGCTCACCTGGCAGTAGCTCCTACGAGCAGTACTTC | CASSPGSSSYEQYF
NA | NA | TRBJ2-1 | TRBV29-1 | TGCAGCGTTGAAGATCCCAGGCGGGGCGTGGGGGCTGAGCAGTTCTTC | CSVEDPRRGVGAEQFF
NA | NA | TRBJ1-2 | TRBV19 | TGTGCCAGCGAAGCGGGAAGTAATTACTATGGCTACACCTTC | CASEAGSNYYGYTF
NA | NA | TRBJ1-5 | TRBV7-9 | TGTGCCAGCAGCTACTCGGGCCCCCAGCATTTT | CASSYSGPQHF
NA | NA | TRBJ2-7 | TRBV27 | TGTGCCAGCAGCTCCGGGAGCCACTACGAGCAGTACTTC | CASSSGSHYEQYF
many | NA | TRBJ2-7 | TRBV2 | TGTGCCAGCATTGGTAGCTCCTACGAGCAGTACTTC | CASIGSSYEQYF
few | TRBD2 | TRBJ2-2 | TRBV2 | TGTGCCAGCAGGCTAGCGGGGTACGCGAACACCGGGGAGCTGTTTTTT | CASRLAGYANTGELFF
NA | NA | TRBJ2-1 | TRBV28 | TGTGCCAGCAGCCCAAAGGGTAGTATCTACAATGAGCAGTTCTTC | CASSPKGSIYNEQFF
many | NA | TRBJ1-4 | TRBV7-9 | TGTGCCAGCAGCGGACCAGGGTTGACTAATGAAAAACTGTTTTTT | CASSGPGLTNEKLFF
NA | NA | TRBJ1-4 | TRBV7-9 | TGTGTCAGCAGCTCGGGACCCTTCGGCTATGAAAAACTGTTTTTT | CVSSSGPFGYEKLFF
many | NA | TRBJ1-4 | TRBV7-2 | TGTGCCAGCAGCTTAGCCGGAGGGAGGCCTAATGAAAAACTGTTTTTT | CASSLAGGRPNEKLFF
NA | NA | TRBJ2-6 | TRBV20-1 | TGCAGTGCAGGCCGGAGGGGGGGGGCCAAAGTCCTGACTTTC | CSAGRRGGAKVLTF
few | TRBD2 | TRBJ2-3 | TRBV5-5 | TGTGCCAGCAGCTTTTTTCGCGGGGGGGCCACAGATACGCAGTATTTT | CASSFFRGGATDTQYF
few | NA | TRBJ1-1 | TRBV20-1 | TGCAGTGCTAGAGATCGTCATCTGACTGAAGCTTTCTTT | CSARDRHLTEAFF
NA | NA | TRBJ2-7 | TRBV20-1 | TGCAGTGCTAGAGTTTCTTTGACCTACGAGCAGTACTTC | CSARVSLTYEQYF
NA | TRBD2 | TRBJ2-2 | TRBV4-3 | TGCGCCAGCAGCCAGGAGACTAGCGGGGACGCGAACACCGGGGAGCTGTTTTTT | CASSQETSGDANTGELFF
NA | TRBD2 | TRBJ2-1 | TRBV12-3/TRBV12-4 | TGTGCCAGCAGCCCTAGCGGGGGGGCCTCGGTAGAGCAGTTCTTC | CASSPSGGASVEQFF
NA | NA | TRBJ2-5 | TRBV29-1 | TGCCGCGTTGAACTAGCTCAAGAGACCCAGTACTTC | CRVELAQETQYF
NA | NA | TRBJ2-1 | TRBV6-1 | TGTGCCAGCAGTTACAGTCTTTCCTACTACTCCTACAATGAGCAGTTCTTC | CASSYSLSYYSYNEQFF
few | NA | TRBJ2-1 | TRBV29-1 | TGCAGCGTTGAAGACAGGGAGCAGTTCTTC | CSVEDREQFF
few | NA | TRBJ1-2 | TRBV28 | TGTGCCAGCAGTTTTGATACCAGGAACTATGGCTACACCTTC | CASSFDTRNYGYTF
few | NA | TRBJ2-1 | TRBV25-1 | TGTGCCAGCTCTCCTTGGACAAGACAAGGGGGGAATGAGCAGTTCTTC | CASSPWTRQGGNEQFF